Following are 8 T cell receptor beta chains from one sample sequenced in a study of T cell repertoires in cytomegalovirus infection. The antigens for these receptors are not known. TCRdb processed the reads anew with MiXCR; each CDR3 protein has one entry. Here the sample spans about 770,000 distinct CDR3 sequences, under 35% being singletons. The sequenced sample was cultured CD8+ T cells from PBMCs, obtained from culture after CMV antigen stimulation. The receptors come from a human donor in good health (CMV status not recorded). Some clones in this sample may be carry-over from other donors' samples.

This clonotype showed up just a few times. The rearrangement uses TRBV27 and TRBJ2-3, with 10 nucleotides matching TRBD2. V lost 6 bases, J lost 3 bases, and 6 bases stayed unmatched. This CDR3 has 15 amino acids. Germline assignment: CDR1 MNHEY and CDR2 SMNVEV (reference sequence). The CDR3 loop reads CASRLAGRGTDTQYF. As DNA, the CDR3 is TGTGCCAGCAGACTAGCGGGGCGTGGGACAGATACGCAGTATTTT.

Ten or more counts support this clonotype. V usage is TRBV3-1 and J usage is TRBJ2-5; D might be TRBD1 or TRBD2, each matching 5 bases. Trimming shortened V by 3 bases and J by 7 bases, and 15 bases separated the two germline ends. The CDR3 is 14 amino acids. In germline, CDR1 is LGHDT, CDR2 YNNKEL (reference sequence). The CDR3 DNA is TGTGCCAGCAGCCAGTGGGACGTTTCGGGGACCCAGTACTTC. This encodes CASSQWDVSGTQYF.

The rearrangement links TRBV20-1 to TRBJ2-3; D remains ambiguous. Germline values: CDR1 DFQATT, CDR2 SNEGSKA (reference sequence). V shed 3 bases and J shed 2 bases, with 15 bases lying between them. CDR3 length equals 15 residues. The CDR3 sequence is CSASYLSTYTDTQYF. The CDR3 nucleotides read TGCAGTGCTAGCTACCTCTCAACCTACACAGATACGCAGTATTTT.

This sequence joins TRBV12-5 and TRBJ2-1, with 10 nucleotides matching TRBD2. The CDR3 covers 14 residues. Germline V gene lookup returns CDR1 LGHNT and CDR2 FRNRAP. V lost 3 bases to trimming and J lost 9 bases; unmatched junction nucleotides: 5. For the CDR3, the DNA is TGTGCTAGTGGTTTAAGCGGGGGGGCCGTTGAGCAGTTCTTC. Its protein is CASGLSGGAVEQFF.

At least ten counts were recorded for this clonotype. The rearrangement joins TRBV12-3 or TRBV12-4 to TRBJ1-2, with TRBD1 identical over 10 bases. The CDR3 runs 17 residues. Unmatched junction bases numbered 10, after V lost 1 base and J lost 5 bases. CDR3 coding DNA: TGTGCCAGCAGTTTAGGGGACCTGACAGGGGGCGAATATGGCTACACCTTC. As protein: CASSLGDLTGGEYGYTF.

The chain recombines TRBV7-4 with TRBJ2-2; D gene ambiguous. Between the trimmed V and J ends, which lost 10 bases and 4 bases, there was a span of 10 bases. The germline V gene encodes CDR1 SGHVT and CDR2 SQSDAQ. CDR3 length: 12 amino acids. This CDR3 is CANYGRTGELFF. For the CDR3, the DNA is TGTGCCAACTACGGACGCACCGGGGAGCTGTTTTTT.

This chain connects TRBV5-3 to TRBJ2-6, with no clear D. TRBV5-3 is assigned to the ORF class and has an uncertain function. The CDR3 covers 15 residues. The V end lost 8 bases, the J end lost 0 bases, and 12 bases lay between the germline ends. Here the CDR3 reads CASTGPSSGANVLTF. The DNA of the CDR3 is TGTGCCAGCACCGGACCCAGCTCTGGGGCCAACGTCCTGACTTTC.

V and J are TRBV7-9 and TRBJ1-1, with D perhaps TRBD1 (6 bases). CDR1 and CDR2 from the germline V gene are SEHNR and FQNEAQ (reference sequence). V was clipped by 4 bases and J by 0 bases, with 12 bases between them. CDR3 length: 15 amino acids. CDR3 bases: TGTGCCAGCAGCTATAAGGGACATATGAACACTGAAGCTTTCTTT. It encodes CASSYKGHMNTEAFF.